Shown below are 27 T cell receptor beta chains from a single sample sequenced in a study of cytotoxic CD8 clonotypes in ibrutinib-treated CLL. Generated by immunoSEQ multiplex PCR, the TCRdb table keeps only in-frame clones and is missing some. The table records 15,000 to 20,000 clones, roughly three fifths of them present only once. The specimen was PBMCs, collected after 12 months of ibrutinib treatment. Receptors originate from a human donor with chronic lymphocytic leukemia.

The chain links TRBV27 to TRBJ2-7; D might be TRBD1 (6 bases). In germline, CDR1 is MNHEY, CDR2 SMNVEV (reference sequence). Trimming stripped 1 base from V and 6 bases from J, with 13 bases between. The CDR3 is 14 residues long. In nucleotides, the CDR3 is TGTGCCAGCAGTTTATGGGCAGGGGCCCCCGAGCAGTACTTC. It specifies CASSLWAGAPEQYF.

The chain combines TRBV19 with TRBJ1-2; the match to TRBD1 covers 9 bases. There are 15 residues in the CDR3. Germline CDR1 is LNHDA and CDR2 is SQIVND (reference sequence). V shed 3 bases, J shed 4 bases, and the junction held 6 bases outside the gene matches. The CDR3 DNA reads TGTGCCAGTAGTATGGGACAGGGTCTCGGCTATGGCTACACCTTC. Protein product: CASSMGQGLGYGYTF.

This clone was seen a handful of times. The rearrangement joins TRBV10-1 to TRBJ2-2; either TRBD1 or TRBD2 may supply D (5 bases each). Trimming left V 0 bases short and J 4 bases short, with 12 bases between. In germline, CDR1 is WNHNN, CDR2 SYGVQD (reference sequence). The length of the CDR3 is 16 residues. The CDR3 DNA reads TGCGCCAGCAGTGAGTCGAGAGGGGCAACCACCGGGGAGCTGTTTTTT. Its protein is CASSESRGATTGELFF.

The J gene is TRBJ2-1, the V gene TRBV2; TRBD2 matches 9 bases. The CDR3 extends over 15 amino acids. CDR1 SNHLY and CDR2 FYNNEI come from the germline V gene. V was pared by 6 bases and J by 4 bases, with 7 bases of the junction left unmatched. In DNA, the CDR3 is TGTGCCAGCAGCCGGGTTAGCGGGAGTTACAATGAGCAGTTCTTC. Translated, it gives CASSRVSGSYNEQFF.

The chain has TRBV5-1 and TRBJ1-2, with a possible D match to TRBD1 (5 bases). The CDR3 extends over 14 amino acids. CDR1 and CDR2 from the germline V gene are SGHRS and YFSETQ. V shed 3 bases and J shed 2 bases, with 11 bases lying between them. The CDR3: CASSSGDGNYGYTF. Written as DNA, the CDR3 is TGCGCCAGCAGCTCCGGGGACGGCAACTATGGCTACACCTTC.

This clone was detected only a few times. This rearrangement joins TRBV9 to TRBJ1-2; possible D gene TRBD1, 5 bases. The germline gives CDR1 SGDLS, CDR2 YYNGEE. Trimming took 0 bases from V and 4 from J, leaving 10 bases between them. CDR3 length equals 14 residues. CDR3 sequence: CASSVGQGSYGYTF. In DNA, the CDR3 is TGTGCCAGCAGCGTAGGCCAGGGTAGCTATGGCTACACCTTC.

The chain combines TRBV14 with TRBJ2-7; a possible D gene is TRBD1 (7 bases). Trimming pared 4 bases from V and 0 bases from J, leaving 19 bases between. In germline, CDR1 is SGHDN, CDR2 FVKESK. The CDR3 spans 17 residues. DNA of the CDR3: TGTGCCAGCAGCCGAACCGGAGGGACAGCTTACTCCTACGAGCAGTACTTC. Translation: CASSRTGGTAYSYEQYF.

This chain connects TRBV4-1 to TRBJ1-5; 8 nucleotides match TRBD1. CDR3 size: 16 residues. CDR1 is MGHRA and CDR2 is YSYEKL in the germline V gene. Germline trimming cut 0 bases from V and 6 bases from J; bases unmatched to any gene: 7. The DNA for the CDR3 is TGCGCCAGCAGCCAAGACCTCGGACAGGGCCGTCAGCCCCAGCATTTT. Amino acid sequence: CASSQDLGQGRQPQHF.

This chain uses TRBV5-4 with TRBJ1-4, with 9 nucleotides matching TRBD1. Losses at the gene ends were 4 bases for V and 8 bases for J; bases not matched to a gene: 6. Germline values: CDR1 SGHNT, CDR2 YYREEE (reference sequence). The CDR3 sequence is 14 residues long. In nucleotides, the CDR3 is TGTGCCAGCAGCACCGGACAGGGGTTAGAAAAACTGTTTTTT. Residues: CASSTGQGLEKLFF.

The rearrangement uses TRBV5-1 and TRBJ2-1, with TRBD2 matching over 9 bases. The CDR3 totals 16 residues. Germline values: CDR1 SGHRS, CDR2 YFSETQ. With 3 bases clipped from V and 4 bases from J, the junction kept 8 bases outside the gene matches. CDR3 protein: CASSSLLAGTYNEQFF. CDR3 coding DNA: TGCGCCAGCAGCTCCCTGCTAGCGGGAACTTACAATGAGCAGTTCTTC.

This clone was observed a handful of times. The CDR3, as DNA: TGTGCCAGCAGCTTCCGGGACTTGGAGACCCAGTACTTC. Protein product: CASSFRDLETQYF. This chain uses TRBV7-3 with TRBJ2-5; tentative D call: TRBD2 (6 bases). Germline CDR1 and CDR2: SGHTA and FQGTGA. Trimming shortened V by 3 bases and J by 5 bases, and 10 bases separated the two germline ends. This CDR3 spans 13 amino acids.

The sample holds one count of this clone. This chain connects TRBV10-3 to TRBJ2-1; D possibly corresponds to TRBD1 (5 bases). Trimming took 4 bases from V and 8 from J, leaving 9 bases between them. Germline CDR1 ENHRY, CDR2 SYGVKD. The CDR3 loop spans 12 amino acids. The CDR3 reads CAISAGYDEQFF. The CDR3 coding sequence is TGTGCCATCAGTGCAGGGTACGATGAGCAGTTCTTC.

The chain couples TRBV23-1 to TRBJ2-7; D is perhaps TRBD1 or TRBD2 (5 bases each). TRBV23-1 is given ORF status, its function remaining uncertain. The CDR3 spans 16 residues. V gave up 3 bases and J gave up 4 bases, with 19 bases separating them. CDR3 sequence: CASSQNPPGAGYEQYF. Written as DNA, the CDR3 is TGCGCCAGCAGTCAGAATCCCCCCGGGGCAGGTTACGAGCAGTACTTC.

This rearrangement joins TRBV5-1 to TRBJ2-3; D not resolved. In germline, CDR1 is SGHRS, CDR2 YFSETQ. The CDR3 is made up of 13 amino acids. Trimming pared 1 base from V and 2 bases from J, leaving 5 bases between. The CDR3 nucleotides are TGCGCCAGCAGCTTGTCACCCACAGATACGCAGTATTTT. Translation: CASSLSPTDTQYF.

The chain combines TRBV5-6 with TRBJ2-1; D is undetermined. With 4 bases removed from V and 7 bases from J, the gap between germline ends came to 12 bases. Per the germline V gene, CDR1 is SGHDT and CDR2 is YYEEEE. The CDR3 has 13 amino acids. CDR3 in DNA: TGTGCCAGCAGCAAAGTCCCCTTAAATGAGCAGTTCTTC. This translates into CASSKVPLNEQFF.

The chain carries TRBV7-8 and TRBJ2-1; D perhaps matches TRBD2 (5 bases). The germline CDR1 and CDR2 sequences are SGHVS and FQNEAQ. V lost 3 bases and J 0 bases, leaving 15 bases between the germline ends. CDR3 length equals 17 residues. The CDR3 DNA follows: TGTGCCAGCAGCTTGCGCCAGAGCACTAGCTCCTACAATGAGCAGTTCTTC. Protein product: CASSLRQSTSSYNEQFF. Using reference TRBV7-8 and TRBJ2-1 for the parts outside the CDR3, the full variable domain is GAGVSQSPRYKVAKRGQDVALRCDPISGHVSLFWYQQALGQGPEFLTYFQNEAQLDKSGLPSDRFFAERPEGSVSTLKIQRTQQEDSAVYLCASSLRQSTSSYNEQFFGPGTRLTVL.

This clone came up once. V usage is TRBV14 and J usage is TRBJ1-1; D might be TRBD1 (5 bases). Deletions cut 4 bases from V and 5 bases from J, with 14 bases between. Germline V CDR1 and CDR2: SGHDN, FVKESK. The CDR3 is made up of 14 amino acids. CDR3 DNA sequence: TGTGCCAGCAGCCCCGGGGGGGGTGATACTGAAGCTTTCTTT. Its translation: CASSPGGGDTEAFF.

This clone was counted a few times. The gene calls are TRBV9 and TRBJ1-1; a weak D match, TRBD1 (6 bases). Trimming stripped 3 bases from V and 3 bases from J, with 15 bases between. Germline assignment: CDR1 SGDLS and CDR2 YYNGEE. The CDR3 covers 15 residues. The CDR3 DNA follows: TGTGCCAGCAGCGCTGGACAGTTACAGTACACTGAAGCTTTCTTT. It encodes CASSAGQLQYTEAFF.

This clone was detected a few times. The V call is TRBV5-5, the J call TRBJ2-1, with D possibly TRBD1 on 6 matching bases. V was trimmed by 3 bases and J by 8 bases, leaving 18 bases between them. This CDR3 region has 15 residues. Germline CDR1 SGHKS, CDR2 YYEKEE (reference sequence). The CDR3 here is CASSSDTGTWDEQFF. The CDR3 DNA sequence: TGTGCCAGCAGCTCCGATACAGGGACATGGGATGAGCAGTTCTTC.

This chain links TRBV2 with TRBJ1-2; D unclear. Trimming pared 3 bases from V and 4 bases from J, leaving 18 bases between. Germline-derived CDR1 and CDR2 are SNHLY and FYNNEI. The CDR3 has 16 residues. Here the CDR3 reads CASSDLEAEETYGYTF. DNA of the CDR3: TGTGCCAGCAGTGATCTAGAGGCAGAGGAAACCTATGGCTACACCTTC.

The chain recombines TRBV11-2 with TRBJ2-3; the match to TRBD2 covers 8 bases. J was trimmed by 3 bases and V by 5 bases; bases with no gene match: 13. This CDR3 comprises 17 residues. In germline, CDR1 is SGHAT, CDR2 FQNNGV. CDR3 DNA: TGTGCCAGCAGCAAAAGAGGGGCGGGAGGCCCAACAGATACGCAGTATTTT. This codes for CASSKRGAGGPTDTQYF.

The chain joins TRBV28 to TRBJ2-4; 8 bases align to TRBD1. The J segment lost 7 bases and the V segment lost 6 bases, leaving 8 bases of the junction unmatched. CDR1 MDHEN and CDR2 SYDVKM come from the germline V gene. There are 14 residues in the CDR3. The CDR3 sequence is CASSGQGPKNIQYF. The DNA for the CDR3 is TGTGCCAGCAGCGGACAGGGTCCTAAGAACATTCAGTACTTC.

This chain links TRBV21-1 with TRBJ2-1; the table's TRBD2 call for D was not verified on the DNA. TRBV21-1 is a known pseudogene. This CDR3 is 16 amino acids long. The CDR3 spells CASSKGPLATYNEQFF. CDR3 nucleotide sequence: TGTGCCAGCAGCAAAGGGCCACTAGCGACGTACAATGAGCAGTTCTTC.

The V call is TRBV7-9, the J call TRBJ2-3, with D possibly TRBD2 on 6 matching bases. Germline V gene lookup returns CDR1 SEHNR and CDR2 FQNEAQ (reference sequence). This CDR3 has 15 amino acids. Trimming stripped 4 bases from V and 4 bases from J, with 15 bases between. CDR3 in amino acids: CASSSPGGISDTQYF. CDR3 in DNA: TGTGCCAGCAGCTCCCCCGGAGGGATTTCAGATACGCAGTATTTT.

In its sample, this clone was seen once. The chain couples TRBV7-9 to TRBJ2-7; D might be TRBD1 or TRBD2, each matching 5 bases. This CDR3 has 15 amino acids. Germline CDR1 and CDR2: SEHNR and FQNEAQ (reference sequence). Trimming cost V 0 bases and J 2 bases, with 11 bases left between them. CDR3 sequence reads: CASSLAGTGTYEQYF. The CDR3 coding sequence is TGTGCCAGCAGCTTAGCTGGGACGGGTACCTACGAGCAGTACTTC.

The chain couples TRBV4-1 to TRBJ1-2; possibly TRBD1 for D (6 bases). V was pared by 1 base and J by 4 bases, with 19 bases between. Germline CDR1 MGHRA, CDR2 YSYEKL. This CDR3 comprises 17 residues. CDR3 sequence (DNA): TGCGCCAGCAGCCAAGGGCCAGGCGGGGGCTTTAGCTATGGCTACACCTTC. It specifies CASSQGPGGGFSYGYTF.

The chain couples TRBV7-9 to TRBJ1-3, with D hard to call. Germline V CDR1 and CDR2: SEHNR, FQNEAQ (reference sequence). The CDR3 has 15 amino acids. V lost 5 bases and J 4 bases, leaving 15 bases between the germline ends. CDR3 region: CASSPPGIRGNTIYF. CDR3 in DNA: TGTGCCAGCAGCCCCCCCGGGATTCGAGGAAACACCATATATTTT.